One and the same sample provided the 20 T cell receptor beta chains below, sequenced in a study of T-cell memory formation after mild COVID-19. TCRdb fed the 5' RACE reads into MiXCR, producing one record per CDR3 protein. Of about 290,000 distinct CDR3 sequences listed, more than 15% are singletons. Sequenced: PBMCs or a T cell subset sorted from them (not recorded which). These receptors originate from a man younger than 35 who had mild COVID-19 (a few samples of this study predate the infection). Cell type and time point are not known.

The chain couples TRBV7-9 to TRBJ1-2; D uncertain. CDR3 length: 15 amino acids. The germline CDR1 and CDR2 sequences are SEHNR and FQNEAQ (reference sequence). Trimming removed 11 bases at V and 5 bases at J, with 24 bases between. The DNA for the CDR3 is TGTGCCGTCCTGGATGTGAGGCCGCCGGGGTATGGCTACACCTTC. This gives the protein CAVLDVRPPGYGYTF.

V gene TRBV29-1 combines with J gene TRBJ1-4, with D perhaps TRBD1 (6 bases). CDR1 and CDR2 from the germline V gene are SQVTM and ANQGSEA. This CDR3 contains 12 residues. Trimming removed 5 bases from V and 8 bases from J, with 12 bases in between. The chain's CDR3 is CSVQDSREKLFF. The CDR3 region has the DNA TGCAGCGTTCAGGACAGCAGGGAAAAACTGTTTTTT.

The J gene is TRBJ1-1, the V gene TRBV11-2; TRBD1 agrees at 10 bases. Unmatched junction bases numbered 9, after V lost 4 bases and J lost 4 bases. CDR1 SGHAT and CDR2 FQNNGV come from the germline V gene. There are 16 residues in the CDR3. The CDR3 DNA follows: TGTGCCAGCAGCTCCCGGACAGGGGGAAATCCCACTGAAGCTTTCTTT. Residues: CASSSRTGGNPTEAFF.

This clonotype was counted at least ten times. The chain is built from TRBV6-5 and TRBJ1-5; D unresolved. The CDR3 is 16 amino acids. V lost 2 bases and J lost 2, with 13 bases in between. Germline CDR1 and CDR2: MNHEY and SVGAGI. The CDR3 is CASSYRKGWGNQPQHF. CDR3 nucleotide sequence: TGTGCCAGCAGTTACCGTAAGGGTTGGGGCAATCAGCCCCAGCATTTT.

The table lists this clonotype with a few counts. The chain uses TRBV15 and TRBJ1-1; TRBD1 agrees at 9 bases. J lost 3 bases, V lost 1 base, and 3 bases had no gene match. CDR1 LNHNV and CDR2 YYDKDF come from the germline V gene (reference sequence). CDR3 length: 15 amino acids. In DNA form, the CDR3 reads TGTGCCACCAGCAGAGGACAGGGGGAGGACACTGAAGCTTTCTTT. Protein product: CATSRGQGEDTEAFF.

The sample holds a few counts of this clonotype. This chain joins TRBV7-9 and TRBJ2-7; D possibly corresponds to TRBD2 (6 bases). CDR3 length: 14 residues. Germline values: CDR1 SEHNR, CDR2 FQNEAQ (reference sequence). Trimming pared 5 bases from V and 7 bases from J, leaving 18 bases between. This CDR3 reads CASSIGRAAGEQYF. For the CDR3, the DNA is TGTGCCAGCAGCATCGGACGGGCGGCGGGGGAGCAGTACTTC.

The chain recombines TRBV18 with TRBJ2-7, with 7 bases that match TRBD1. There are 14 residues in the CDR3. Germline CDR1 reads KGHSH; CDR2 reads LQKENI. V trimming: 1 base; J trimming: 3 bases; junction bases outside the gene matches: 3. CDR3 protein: CASSPRDRLYEQYV. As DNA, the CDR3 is TGTGCCAGCTCACCACGGGACAGACTCTACGAGCAGTACGTC.

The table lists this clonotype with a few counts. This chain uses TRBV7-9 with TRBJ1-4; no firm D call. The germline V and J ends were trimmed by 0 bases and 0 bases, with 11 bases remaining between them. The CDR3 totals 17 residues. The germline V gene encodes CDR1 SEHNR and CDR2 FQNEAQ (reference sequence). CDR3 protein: CASSLAEDSATNEKLFF. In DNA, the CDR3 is TGTGCCAGCAGCTTAGCGGAGGATTCCGCAACTAATGAAAAACTGTTTTTT.

The CDR3 sequence is CASSSGAGFSTEAFF. CDR3 coding DNA: TGTGCCAGCAGTTCGGGGGCGGGGTTTTCCACTGAAGCTTTCTTT. This chain uses TRBV6-5 with TRBJ1-1, with D perhaps TRBD1 (6 bases). Germline-derived CDR1 and CDR2 are MNHEY and SVGAGI. Trimming took 4 bases from V and 4 from J, leaving 16 bases between them. The CDR3 is 15 residues long.

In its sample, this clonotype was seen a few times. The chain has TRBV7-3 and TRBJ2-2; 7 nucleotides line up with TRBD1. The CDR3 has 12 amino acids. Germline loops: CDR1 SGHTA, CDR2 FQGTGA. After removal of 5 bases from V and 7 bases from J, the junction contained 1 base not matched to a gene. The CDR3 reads CASSDRVGELFF. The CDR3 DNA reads TGTGCCAGCAGCGACAGGGTCGGGGAGCTGTTTTTT.

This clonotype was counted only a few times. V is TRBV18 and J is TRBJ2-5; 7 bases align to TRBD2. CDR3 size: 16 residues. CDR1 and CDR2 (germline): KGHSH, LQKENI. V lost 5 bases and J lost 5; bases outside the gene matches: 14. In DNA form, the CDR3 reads TGTGCCAGCTCAAATACCCGTGGAGGAGCGGGGGAGACCCAGTACTTC. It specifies CASSNTRGGAGETQYF.

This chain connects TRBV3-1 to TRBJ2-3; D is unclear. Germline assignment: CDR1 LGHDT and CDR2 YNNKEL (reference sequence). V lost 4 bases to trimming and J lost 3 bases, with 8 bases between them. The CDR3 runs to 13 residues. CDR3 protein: CASSPDPTDTQYF. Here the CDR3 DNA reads TGTGCCAGCAGCCCCGACCCAACAGATACGCAGTATTTT.

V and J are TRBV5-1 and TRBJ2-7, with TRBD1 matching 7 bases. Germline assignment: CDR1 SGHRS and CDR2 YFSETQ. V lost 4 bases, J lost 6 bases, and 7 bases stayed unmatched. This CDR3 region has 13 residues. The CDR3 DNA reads TGCGCCAGCAGCCCCTCCCCAGGGGGCGAGCAGTACGTC. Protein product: CASSPSPGGEQYV.

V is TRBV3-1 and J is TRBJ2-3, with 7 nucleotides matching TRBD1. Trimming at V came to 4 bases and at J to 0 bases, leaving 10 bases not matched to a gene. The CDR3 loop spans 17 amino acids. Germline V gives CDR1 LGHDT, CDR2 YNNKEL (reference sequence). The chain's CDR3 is CASSPTGTASSTDTQYF. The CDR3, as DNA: TGTGCCAGCAGCCCGACCGGGACAGCCTCTAGCACAGATACGCAGTATTTT.

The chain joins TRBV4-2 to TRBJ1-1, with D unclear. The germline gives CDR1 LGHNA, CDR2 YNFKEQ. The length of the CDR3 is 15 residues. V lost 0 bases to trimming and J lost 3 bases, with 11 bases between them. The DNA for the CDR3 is TGTGCCAGCAGCCAAGAAGGCGGACGGTACACTGAAGCTTTCTTT. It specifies CASSQEGGRYTEAFF.

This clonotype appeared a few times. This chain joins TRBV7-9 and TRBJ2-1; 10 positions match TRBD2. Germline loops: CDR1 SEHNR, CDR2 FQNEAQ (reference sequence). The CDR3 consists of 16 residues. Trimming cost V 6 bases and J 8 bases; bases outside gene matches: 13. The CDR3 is CASSDLRSGGVHEQFF. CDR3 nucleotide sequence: TGTGCCAGCAGTGACCTACGGAGCGGGGGGGTCCATGAGCAGTTCTTC.

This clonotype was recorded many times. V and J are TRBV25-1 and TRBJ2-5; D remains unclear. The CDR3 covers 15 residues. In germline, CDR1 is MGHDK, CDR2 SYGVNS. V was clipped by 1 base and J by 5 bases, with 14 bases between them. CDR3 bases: TGTGCCAGCAGTGAATCCGGGCGGATGGGGGAGACCCAGTACTTC. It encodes CASSESGRMGETQYF.

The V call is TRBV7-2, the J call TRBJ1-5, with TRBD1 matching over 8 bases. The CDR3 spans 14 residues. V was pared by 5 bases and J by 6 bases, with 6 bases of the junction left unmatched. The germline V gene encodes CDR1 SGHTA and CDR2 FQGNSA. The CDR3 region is CASSRDRGTQPQHF. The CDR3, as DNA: TGTGCCAGCAGCAGAGACAGGGGCACTCAGCCCCAGCATTTT.

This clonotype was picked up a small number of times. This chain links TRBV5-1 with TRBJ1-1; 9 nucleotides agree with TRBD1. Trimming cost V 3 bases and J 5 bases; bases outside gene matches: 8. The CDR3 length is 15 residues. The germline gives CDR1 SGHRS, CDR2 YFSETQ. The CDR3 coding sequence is TGCGCCAGCAGCTATGGACAGGGGTCCTCTACTGAAGCTTTCTTT. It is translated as CASSYGQGSSTEAFF.

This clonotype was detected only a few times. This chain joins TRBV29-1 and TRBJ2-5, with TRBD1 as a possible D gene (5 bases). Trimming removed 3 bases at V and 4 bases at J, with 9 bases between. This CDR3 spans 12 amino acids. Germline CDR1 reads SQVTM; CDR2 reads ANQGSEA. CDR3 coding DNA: TGCAGCGTTGAGTTTAGGGGAGAGACCCAGTACTTC. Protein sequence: CSVEFRGETQYF. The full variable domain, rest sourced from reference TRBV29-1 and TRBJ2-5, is SAVISQKPSRDICQRGTSLTIQCQVDSQVTMMFWYRQQPGQSLTLIATANQGSEATYESGFVIDKFPISRPNLTFSTLTVSNMSPEDSSIYLCSVEFRGETQYFGPGTRLLVL.